This TCR beta chain was captured by sequencing in a study of blood T cell repertoires in COVID-19. Study summary: COVID-19 samples from acute and convalescent phases originated in the United States, Italy and Spain. Nucleic acid was either cDNA or gDNA, and it came from T cells, B-cell-depleted T cells, or PBMCs.

In the study's own analysis: Reference gene primer amplification gave estimated nucleated cell counts. Libraries were prepared by immunoSEQ multiplex PCR; TCRdb keeps only in-frame clonotypes and omits some of them. Clone size and the V and J calls come from that table; the DNA yielded D and trimming. Of more than 200,000 clones in the sample, about four fifths are singletons; the top ten hold roughly 10%. The source material was peripheral blood. This receptor was obtained from an elderly woman with acute or convalescent COVID-19.

CDR3 protein: CASSLVVAGGREQYF. In nucleotides, the CDR3 is TGCGCCAGCAGCTTGGTGGTAGCGGGAGGACGCGAGCAGTACTTC. This chain joins TRBV5-1 and TRBJ2-7; 10 nucleotides agree with TRBD2. The CDR3 has 15 amino acids. J was trimmed by 6 bases and V by 0 bases; bases with no gene match: 6. Germline V gives CDR1 SGHRS, CDR2 YFSETQ.